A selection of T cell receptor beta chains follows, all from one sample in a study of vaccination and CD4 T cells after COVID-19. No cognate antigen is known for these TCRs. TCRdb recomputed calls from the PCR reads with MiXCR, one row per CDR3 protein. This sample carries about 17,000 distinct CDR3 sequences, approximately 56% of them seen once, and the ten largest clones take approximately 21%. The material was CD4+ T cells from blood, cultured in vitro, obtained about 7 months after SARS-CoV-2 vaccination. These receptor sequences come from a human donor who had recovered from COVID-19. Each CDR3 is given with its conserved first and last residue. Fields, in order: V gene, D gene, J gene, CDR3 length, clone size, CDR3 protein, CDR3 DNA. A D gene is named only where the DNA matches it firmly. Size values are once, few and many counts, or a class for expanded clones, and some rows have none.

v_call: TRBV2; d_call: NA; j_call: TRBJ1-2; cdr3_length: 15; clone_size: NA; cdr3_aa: CASSVVTTANYGYTF; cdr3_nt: TGTGCCAGCAGTGTTGTCACCACAGCTAACTATGGCTACACCTTC
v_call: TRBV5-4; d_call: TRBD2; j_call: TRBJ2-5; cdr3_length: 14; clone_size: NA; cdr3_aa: CASSSGTSVETQYF; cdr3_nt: TGTGCCAGCAGCTCCGGGACTAGCGTTGAGACCCAGTACTTC
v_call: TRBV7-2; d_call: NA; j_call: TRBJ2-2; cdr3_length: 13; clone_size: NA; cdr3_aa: CASSFSIPGELFF; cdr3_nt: TGTGCCAGCAGCTTTTCAATCCCCGGGGAGCTGTTTTTT
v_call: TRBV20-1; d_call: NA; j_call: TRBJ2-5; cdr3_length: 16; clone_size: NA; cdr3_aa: CSASRRRGSHLETQYF; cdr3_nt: TGCAGTGCTAGTAGGCGCCGGGGCTCCCACCTTGAGACCCAGTACTTC
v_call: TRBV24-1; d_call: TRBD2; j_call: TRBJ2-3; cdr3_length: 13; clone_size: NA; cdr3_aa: CATETSGGSTQYF; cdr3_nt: TGTGCCACTGAGACTAGCGGGGGGAGTACGCAGTATTTT
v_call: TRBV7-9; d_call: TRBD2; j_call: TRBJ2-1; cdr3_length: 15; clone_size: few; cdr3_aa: CASSRERERGNEQFF; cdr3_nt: TGTGCCAGCAGCCGCGAGCGGGAGCGCGGGAATGAGCAGTTCTTC
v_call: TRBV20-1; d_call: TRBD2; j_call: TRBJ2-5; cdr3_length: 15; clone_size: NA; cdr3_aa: CSARSPRGDQETQYF; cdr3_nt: TGCAGTGCTAGGTCCCCCCGGGGGGACCAAGAGACCCAGTACTTC
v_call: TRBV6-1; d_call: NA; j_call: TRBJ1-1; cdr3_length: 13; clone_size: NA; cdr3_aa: CASSGPREIAAFF; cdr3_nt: TGTGCCAGCAGTGGCCCCAGGGAAATAGCGGCTTTCTTT
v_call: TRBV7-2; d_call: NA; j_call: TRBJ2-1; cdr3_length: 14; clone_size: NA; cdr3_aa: CASSLDGAYNEQFF; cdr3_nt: TGTGCCAGCAGCTTAGATGGAGCCTACAATGAGCAGTTCTTC
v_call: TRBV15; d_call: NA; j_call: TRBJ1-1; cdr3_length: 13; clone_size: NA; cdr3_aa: CATSRNTGSQAFF; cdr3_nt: TGTGCCACCAGCAGAAACACCGGGTCTCAAGCTTTCTTT
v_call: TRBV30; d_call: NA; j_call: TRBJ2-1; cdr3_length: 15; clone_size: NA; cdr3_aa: CAWNPHPLATNEQFF; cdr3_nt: TGTGCCTGGAACCCACATCCGCTAGCGACCAATGAGCAGTTCTTC
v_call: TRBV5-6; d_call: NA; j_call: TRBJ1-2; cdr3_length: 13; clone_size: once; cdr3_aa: CASSFFHSYGYTF; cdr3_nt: TGTGCCAGCAGCTTTTTTCACAGCTATGGCTACACCTTC
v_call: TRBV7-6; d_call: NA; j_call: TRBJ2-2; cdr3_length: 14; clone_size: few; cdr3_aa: CASGGPPNTGELFF; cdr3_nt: TGTGCCAGCGGGGGTCCCCCGAACACCGGGGAGCTGTTTTTT